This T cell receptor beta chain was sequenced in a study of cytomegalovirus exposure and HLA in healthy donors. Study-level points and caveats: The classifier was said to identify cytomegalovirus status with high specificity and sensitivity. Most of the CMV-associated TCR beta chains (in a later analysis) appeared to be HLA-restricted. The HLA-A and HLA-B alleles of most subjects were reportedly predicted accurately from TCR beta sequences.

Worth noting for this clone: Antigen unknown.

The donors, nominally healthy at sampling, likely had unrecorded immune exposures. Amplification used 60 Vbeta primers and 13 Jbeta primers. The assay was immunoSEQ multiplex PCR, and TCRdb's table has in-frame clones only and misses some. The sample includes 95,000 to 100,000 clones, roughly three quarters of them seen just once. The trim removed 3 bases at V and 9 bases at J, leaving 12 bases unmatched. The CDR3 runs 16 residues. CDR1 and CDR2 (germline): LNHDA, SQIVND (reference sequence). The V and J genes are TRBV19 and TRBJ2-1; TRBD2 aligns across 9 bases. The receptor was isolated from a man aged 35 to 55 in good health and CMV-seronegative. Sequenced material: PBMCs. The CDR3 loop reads CASSILPSGRLGEQFF. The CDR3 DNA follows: TGTGCCAGTAGTATCCTGCCCAGCGGGAGGTTGGGTGAGCAGTTCTTC.